This TCR beta chain was found in a study of T cell responses to AZD1222 COVID-19 vaccine. The germline CDR1 and CDR2 sequences are MNHEY and SVGEGT. The V gene lost 6 bases and the J gene lost 6 bases, with 20 bases spanning the gap. The CDR3 length is 16 residues. The method was immunoSEQ multiplex PCR; TCRdb's version includes in-frame clones alone and lacks a portion of them. The sample carries 100,000 to 150,000 clones, 80% to 95% recorded once. In this sample, this clone turned up a few times. Its specificity is unknown. General observations from the study: Spike-specific TCR breadth and depth were elevated following two AZD1222 doses.

V usage is TRBV6-2 or TRBV6-3 and J usage is TRBJ2-2; D remains ambiguous. The input for sequencing was peripheral blood, taken 28 days after the second AZD1222 dose. The source of this sequence is an adult who received the AZD1222 COVID-19 vaccine. The CDR3 loop reads CASSRGASGWAGELFF. The CDR3 bases are TGTGCCAGCAGCCGCGGTGCCAGTGGCTGGGCCGGGGAGCTGTTTTTT.